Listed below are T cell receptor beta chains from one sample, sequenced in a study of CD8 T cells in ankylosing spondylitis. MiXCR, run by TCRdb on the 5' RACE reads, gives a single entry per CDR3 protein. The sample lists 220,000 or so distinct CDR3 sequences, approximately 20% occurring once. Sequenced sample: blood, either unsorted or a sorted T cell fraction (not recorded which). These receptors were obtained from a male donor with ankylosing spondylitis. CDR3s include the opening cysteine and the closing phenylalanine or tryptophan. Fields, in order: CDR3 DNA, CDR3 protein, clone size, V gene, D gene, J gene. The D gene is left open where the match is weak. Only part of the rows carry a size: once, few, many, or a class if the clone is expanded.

TGCGCCAGCAGCTTGGGGGCAGGAAGGATCGAAAAACTGTTTTTT	CASSLGAGRIEKLFF	few	TRBV5-1	-	TRBJ1-4
TGTGCCAGCACCCAGTTGGGACAGGGTTTTGGTGAGCAGTTCTTC	CASTQLGQGFGEQFF	few	TRBV12-3/TRBV12-4	TRBD1	TRBJ2-1
TGCGCCAGCAGCCAAGAGAGGAACCTAGCGTTCGATGAGCAGTTCTTC	CASSQERNLAFDEQFF	few	TRBV4-3	-	TRBJ2-1
TGTGCCAGCACCACCACCCGGATGAACACTGAAGCTTTCTTT	CASTTTRMNTEAFF	many	TRBV12-3/TRBV12-4	-	TRBJ1-1
TGTGCCTGGAGTGTACGCGCTAGCGGGGGCAGGGAGCAGTTCTTC	CAWSVRASGGREQFF	-	TRBV30	TRBD2	TRBJ2-1
TGTGCCAGCATCAGAGACACTGAAGCTTTCTTT	CASIRDTEAFF	few	TRBV2	-	TRBJ1-1
TGTGCCAGCAGTTTAAGGGCAGGCTACGACAAAGATACGCAGTATTTT	CASSLRAGYDKDTQYF	-	TRBV27	-	TRBJ2-3
TGTGCCAGCAGCCCACCCCTAGCGGGGGGTTACACAGATACGCAGTATTTT	CASSPPLAGGYTDTQYF	-	TRBV9	TRBD2	TRBJ2-3
TGTGCCAGCGGCCTAGCGGGAGTTGGAGAGCAGTTCTTC	CASGLAGVGEQFF	-	TRBV27	TRBD2	TRBJ2-1
TGTGCCAGCAGCTTAGCGGGGACAGAAGATACGCAGTATTTT	CASSLAGTEDTQYF	few	TRBV7-3	-	TRBJ2-3
TGTGCCTGGAGTTTAACAGGAATCCAAGAGACCCAGTACTTC	CAWSLTGIQETQYF	few	TRBV30	-	TRBJ2-5